The clone carrying this TCR beta chain was seen only a few times. Sequencing used immunoSEQ multiplex PCR; TCRdb keeps in-frame clones, though not all of them. The table includes about 140,000 clones, roughly four fifths detected once. The CDR3 is made up of 14 amino acids. Germline V CDR1 and CDR2: LGHDT, YNNKEL (reference sequence). V was pared by 5 bases and J by 3 bases, with 4 bases of the junction left unmatched. The data were obtained in a study of blood T cell repertoires in COVID-19. J is TRBJ2-7 and V is TRBV3-1 (or the pseudogene TRBV3-2), with TRBD1 identical over 10 bases. This TCR was recovered from a woman aged 18-35 years who had been exposed to COVID-19. The sample taken for sequencing was PBMCs or T cells enriched from blood (not recorded which). CDR3 amino acids: CASSSGQGLYEQYF. As DNA, the CDR3 is TGTGCCAGCAGCTCGGGACAGGGGCTCTACGAGCAGTACTTC.